This T cell receptor (beta chain) was captured in a study of molecular identifiers for immune sequencing clone quantification. Whole-study results and caveats: Amid 750,000 to 1,000,000 naive cells, spiked Jurkat TCR RNA from one cell was reportedly still detectable.

This clonotype appeared a few times. What it binds is unknown. TCRdb itself ran the PCR reads through MiXCR, one entry per CDR3 protein. The data show 400,000 to 600,000 distinct CDR3 sequences, 25% seen once. The V and J ends lost 1 base and 5 bases respectively, with 14 bases between them. This CDR3 has 15 amino acids. Looked up from germline, CDR1 is LNHDA and CDR2 is SQIVND (reference sequence). The specimen sequenced was naive CD8+ T cells from blood, with Jurkat cell RNA spiked in. Subset of the sample: FACS-sorted CD8+CD4-CCR7+CD45RA+ naive T cells. This chain connects TRBV19 to TRBJ2-5; D uncertain. The receptor comes from a human donor in good health. Some libraries in this study had Jurkat cell RNA spiked in. The chain's CDR3 is CASSIGRSLIETQYF. For the CDR3, the DNA is TGTGCCAGTAGTATAGGGCGGTCGCTGATTGAGACCCAGTACTTC. The full variable domain, completed using reference TRBV19 and TRBJ2-5, is DGGITQSPKYLFRKEGQNVTLSCEQNLNHDAMYWYRQDPGQGLRLIYYSQIVNDFQKGDIAEGYSVSREKKESFPLTVTSAQKNPTAFYLCASSIGRSLIETQYFGPGTRLLVL.